The 20 T cell receptor beta chains presented below share a single source sample, sequenced in a study of cytomegalovirus exposure and HLA in healthy donors. Clones were sequenced by immunoSEQ multiplex PCR, and TCRdb holds only the in-frame ones, with some missing. The sample has 140,000 to 150,000 clones, roughly 89% seen once. The material sequenced was PBMCs. All receptors derive from a man between 18 and 29 years old in good health and CMV-seropositive.

The chain uses TRBV4-1 and TRBJ2-1, with 9 bases that match TRBD2. The germline V gene encodes CDR1 MGHRA and CDR2 YSYEKL. CDR3 length: 16 residues. Losses at the gene ends were 5 bases for V and 0 bases for J; bases not matched to a gene: 5. The CDR3 sequence: CASSARSGGSYNEQFF. In DNA, the CDR3 is TGCGCCAGCAGCGCACGTAGCGGGGGCTCCTACAATGAGCAGTTCTTC.

This clone has just one count. This chain joins TRBV19 and TRBJ1-1; weak D call: TRBD1 (6 bases). The CDR3 totals 14 residues. Germline V CDR1 and CDR2: LNHDA, SQIVND (reference sequence). The V end lost 5 bases, the J end lost 1 base, and 11 bases lay between the germline ends. The CDR3 bases are TGTGCCAGTAGTTCTTCAGGGGAGAACACTGAAGCTTTCTTT. The encoded protein is CASSSSGENTEAFF.

The chain carries TRBV4-1 and TRBJ1-2; maybe TRBD1 (5 bases). Germline-derived CDR1 and CDR2 are MGHRA and YSYEKL. V dropped 0 bases and J dropped 4 bases, with 9 bases sitting between them. The CDR3 extends over 14 amino acids. The CDR3 DNA is TGCGCCAGCAGCCAAGATAGGGGCGTCTATGGCTACACCTTC. As protein: CASSQDRGVYGYTF.

This clone was counted between two and nine times. The J gene is TRBJ1-2, the V gene TRBV27; D is uncertain. The V end lost 7 bases, the J end lost 4 bases, and 16 bases lay between the germline ends. The germline CDR1 and CDR2 sequences are MNHEY and SMNVEV (reference sequence). This CDR3 is built from 14 residues. The CDR3 DNA reads as TGTGCCAGCAAGGAGAGGGAAGACTTCTATGGCTACACCTTC. Translated: CASKEREDFYGYTF.

In its sample, this clone was seen many times. The J gene is TRBJ1-1, the V gene TRBV11-2; maybe TRBD1 (6 bases). CDR1 SGHAT and CDR2 FQNNGV come from the germline V gene. The CDR3 is 14 amino acids. Trimming shortened V by 5 bases and J by 5 bases, and 15 bases separated the two germline ends. The CDR3 sequence: CASSLTGQGTEAFF. CDR3 coding DNA: TGTGCCAGCAGCCTAACAGGCCAGGGGACTGAAGCTTTCTTT.

The chain couples TRBV6-5 to TRBJ2-2; 9 bases are a match to TRBD2. J was trimmed by 4 bases and V by 4 bases; bases with no gene match: 7. From germline, CDR1 is MNHEY and CDR2 SVGAGI. The CDR3 runs to 16 residues. CDR3 DNA sequence: TGTGCCAGCAGTTCGGGCCTAGCGGGGATCACCGGGGAGCTGTTTTTT. The encoded protein is CASSSGLAGITGELFF.

This chain links TRBV6-4 with TRBJ2-1, with 10 bases identical to TRBD2. The CDR3 consists of 15 residues. The germline gives CDR1 MRHNA, CDR2 SNTAGT. The J segment lost 9 bases and the V segment lost 8 bases, leaving 13 bases of the junction unmatched. Written as DNA, the CDR3 is TGTGCCAGCGGGGCTCGGGCTAGCGGGAGAGGTGAGCAGTTCTTC. This encodes CASGARASGRGEQFF.

The V call is TRBV7-9, the J call TRBJ1-1, with D tentatively TRBD1 (6 bases). The V end lost 5 bases, the J end lost 0 bases, and 13 bases lay between the germline ends. Germline CDR1 and CDR2: SEHNR and FQNEAQ (reference sequence). The CDR3 totals 15 residues. CDR3 residues: CASSNGQSMNTEAFF. In nucleotides, the CDR3 is TGTGCCAGCAGCAATGGACAGTCCATGAACACTGAAGCTTTCTTT.

The V and J genes are TRBV30 and TRBJ2-5; the D gene is possibly TRBD1 (5 bases). The CDR3 loop spans 12 amino acids. From germline, CDR1 is GTSNPN and CDR2 SVGIG (reference sequence). V lost 1 base and J 5 bases, leaving 8 bases between the germline ends. The CDR3 region has the DNA TGTGCCTGGAGTGGAAGGGGTGAGACCCAGTACTTC. Translated: CAWSGRGETQYF.

The chain uses TRBV28 and TRBJ1-1, with D maybe TRBD1 (5 bases). The CDR3 contains 13 residues. V lost 8 bases and J 4 bases, leaving 14 bases between the germline ends. Germline CDR1 and CDR2: MDHEN and SYDVKM. The CDR3 DNA is TGTGCCAGCTCCGGGGGAGAAACCACTGAAGCTTTCTTT. Translating it yields CASSGGETTEAFF.

V usage is TRBV27 and J usage is TRBJ2-2; 10 nucleotides align to TRBD2. Germline V gene data show CDR1 as MNHEY and CDR2 as SMNVEV (reference sequence). J lost 3 bases, V lost 5 bases, and 9 bases had no gene match. The CDR3 spans 17 residues. CDR3 protein: CASSPSSGSMDTGELFF. The CDR3 coding sequence is TGTGCCAGCAGTCCATCTAGCGGGAGCATGGACACCGGGGAGCTGTTTTTT.

V gene TRBV7-2 combines with J gene TRBJ1-1; 7 nucleotides match TRBD1. This CDR3 spans 16 amino acids. Losses at the gene ends were 5 bases for V and 1 base for J; bases not matched to a gene: 10. Germline V gene sequence: CDR1 SGHTA, CDR2 FQGNSA. The CDR3 DNA sequence: TGTGCCAGCAGCGTCGGGACAGTAGTATGGAACACTGAAGCTTTCTTT. Translating gives CASSVGTVVWNTEAFF.

Points on this clone: One junction end does not reproduce the germline sequence, and a read error may be involved. The V and J genes are TRBV27 and TRBJ2-7, with unresolved D. Germline lookup yields CDR1 MNHEY and CDR2 SMNVEV (reference sequence). This CDR3 has 13 residues. The CDR3 loop reads CASRQPYALEEYF. The CDR3 DNA follows: TGTGCCAGCAGACAACCGTACGCCCTCGAGGAGTACTTC.

The CDR3 spells CASSLVRESEQFF. CDR3 sequence (DNA): TGTGCCAGCAGCTTAGTCAGGGAAAGTGAGCAGTTCTTC. This chain connects TRBV7-9 to TRBJ2-1, with D possibly being TRBD1 (5 bases). V was trimmed by 1 base and J by 9 bases, leaving 10 bases between them. Germline CDR1 SEHNR, CDR2 FQNEAQ (reference sequence). This CDR3 is 13 amino acids long.

V is TRBV19 and J is TRBJ1-5; tentative D call: TRBD1 (5 bases). Germline V gene data show CDR1 as LNHDA and CDR2 as SQIVND (reference sequence). The CDR3 runs to 15 residues. V was pared by 5 bases and J by 0 bases, with 11 bases between. CDR3: CASSPEQDSNQPQHF. The CDR3 DNA reads as TGTGCCAGTAGTCCCGAACAGGATAGCAATCAGCCCCAGCATTTT.

This clone occurred many times. The rearrangement links TRBV6-1 to TRBJ1-1, with a possible D match to TRBD1 (6 bases). Per the germline V gene, CDR1 is MNHNS and CDR2 is SASEGT. The CDR3 consists of 15 residues. Trimming took 0 bases from V and 10 from J, leaving 18 bases between them. The CDR3: CASSEAEGGGVSAFF. The CDR3 nucleotides are TGTGCCAGCAGTGAAGCGGAAGGGGGTGGGGTATCAGCTTTCTTT.

This clone was counted between two and nine times. The rearrangement uses TRBV15 and TRBJ1-6; tentative D call: TRBD1 (5 bases). V shed 6 bases and J shed 9 bases, with 18 bases lying between them. In germline, CDR1 is LNHNV, CDR2 YYDKDF (reference sequence). The CDR3 spans 15 residues. The CDR3 spells CATRPKEGRSSPLHF. CDR3 nucleotide sequence: TGTGCCACCAGGCCTAAAGAGGGGAGGTCTTCACCCCTCCACTTT. The full variable domain, in which reference TRBV15 and TRBJ1-6 provide the parts outside the CDR3, is DAMVIQNPRYQVTQFGKPVTLSCSQTLNHNVMYWYQQKSSQAPKLLFHYYDKDFNNEADTPDNFQSRRPNTSFCFLDIRSPGLGDTAMYLCATRPKEGRSSPLHFGNGTRLTVT.

The CDR3 loop reads CSARPSIEAFF. The CDR3 coding sequence is TGCAGTGCCCGCCCGAGCATTGAAGCTTTCTTT. The chain combines TRBV20-1 with TRBJ1-1, with unresolved D. The V end lost 6 bases, the J end lost 7 bases, and 12 bases lay between the germline ends. The germline V gene encodes CDR1 DFQATT and CDR2 SNEGSKA (reference sequence). This CDR3 has 11 amino acids.

The chain has TRBV10-2 and TRBJ2-7, with 8 bases identical to TRBD1. This CDR3 region has 14 residues. Trimming at V came to 8 bases and at J to 1 base, leaving 7 bases not matched to a gene. The germline V gene encodes CDR1 WSHSY and CDR2 SAAADI. Written as DNA, the CDR3 is TGCGCCAGCTCGGGACAGGCGCTTTCCTACGAGCAGTACTTC. This encodes CASSGQALSYEQYF.

V usage is TRBV7-8 and J usage is TRBJ2-1; TRBD2 matches at 10 bases. Trimming at V came to 5 bases and at J to 4 bases, leaving 11 bases not matched to a gene. CDR1 and CDR2 (germline): SGHVS, FQNEAQ. This CDR3 comprises 17 residues. This CDR3 is CASSPRTSGLTYNEQFF. The CDR3 DNA reads as TGTGCCAGCAGCCCCCGGACTAGCGGACTTACATACAATGAGCAGTTCTTC.